Here is one T cell receptor (beta chain) with its context. Its antigen is not identified. Amplification used 60 Vbeta primers and 13 Jbeta primers. TCRdb's table, derived via immunoSEQ multiplex PCR, lists solely in-frame clones and lacks some. Among over 100,000 clones, over 75% were seen once, and the ten largest hold 9.5% to 13%. The data stem from a study of cytomegalovirus exposure and HLA in healthy donors. About the research overall: Unique TCR beta sequences numbering approximately 120 million came from around 180 million T cells in an earlier analysis.

Those who donated were healthy bone marrow donors. Study-wide points: A few CMV-associated chains proved CMV antigen-specific in vitro.

The length of the CDR3 is 17 residues. This TCR was recovered from a man aged 35-49 years in good health and CMV-seropositive. The sample comprised PBMCs. The chain is built from TRBV12-2 and TRBJ2-3; TRBD1 is taken as the D call from the table, unchecked against the DNA. TRBV12-2 is labeled a pseudogene. CDR3 region: CASRLYAGVGLSDTQYF. The DNA for the CDR3 is TGTGCAAGTCGCTTATATGCAGGGGTTGGTCTGTCAGATACGCAGTATTTT.